Below are 13 T cell receptor beta chains sequenced from a single sample in a study of cytomegalovirus exposure and HLA in healthy donors (dated by TCRdb to 2015 to 2018). Receptor libraries were prepared by the immunoSEQ multiplex PCR assay. TCRdb obtained this table from immuneACCESS and retained in-frame rearrangements with V and J assigned. These tables miss some clones; where compared with another copy, unresolved V genes account for less than half of the shortfall, and the remainder is unexplained. This sample lists 90,000 to 110,000 clones; 88% were detected once. The ten biggest clones cover more than 2% of the sample. The sample was PBMCs. These receptors were taken from a woman between 18 and 29 years old in good health and CMV-seronegative.

This clone was counted between two and nine times. The chain links TRBV20-1 to TRBJ2-7, with D possibly being TRBD2 (5 bases). In germline, CDR1 is DFQATT, CDR2 SNEGSKA (reference sequence). The CDR3 consists of 11 residues. The germline V and J ends were trimmed by 1 base and 7 bases, with 8 bases remaining between them. CDR3 nucleotides: TGCAGTGCTAGAGGCCGACTAGAGCAGTACTTC. Its translation: CSARGRLEQYF.

The chain is built from TRBV27 and TRBJ1-2, with D uncertain. The V end lost 5 bases, the J end lost 5 bases, and 18 bases lay between the germline ends. Germline assignment: CDR1 MNHEY and CDR2 SMNVEV (reference sequence). The CDR3 covers 15 residues. The CDR3 reads CASSPNWAVLYGYTF. The CDR3 bases are TGTGCCAGCAGTCCGAATTGGGCAGTCTTATATGGCTACACCTTC.

This chain links TRBV28 with TRBJ2-3; TRBD2 aligns across 9 bases. The ends lost 3 bases at V and 4 bases at J; junction bases unmatched: 5. The germline V gene encodes CDR1 MDHEN and CDR2 SYDVKM. This CDR3 spans 15 amino acids. CDR3 DNA: TGTGCCAGCAGTTTGGTAGCGGGAGTCGCAGATACGCAGTATTTT. As protein: CASSLVAGVADTQYF.

The chain recombines TRBV7-9 with TRBJ2-6; no definite D call. V shed 5 bases and J shed 2 bases, with 7 bases lying between them. CDR3 length: 14 residues. CDR1 is SEHNR, CDR2 FQNEAQ, per germline (reference sequence). CDR3 in amino acids: CASSPVTGANVLTF. Written as DNA, the CDR3 is TGTGCCAGCAGCCCCGTAACTGGGGCCAACGTCCTGACTTTC.

The chain recombines TRBV4-3 with TRBJ1-1, with D possibly matching TRBD1 (6 bases). There are 15 residues in the CDR3. CDR1 LGHNA and CDR2 YSLEER come from the germline V gene. V was clipped by 1 base and J by 2 bases, with 11 bases between them. For the CDR3, the DNA is TGCGCCAGCAGCCAAGGGTTGGGACATAACACTGAAGCTTTCTTT. Translated, it gives CASSQGLGHNTEAFF.

The rearrangement joins TRBV6-6 to TRBJ1-1, with 7 bases fitting TRBD1. V dropped 5 bases and J dropped 3; count of bases not matched to a gene: 3. The CDR3 runs to 13 residues. Germline CDR1 and CDR2: MNHNY and SVGAGI (reference sequence). The CDR3 DNA is TGTGCCAGCAGTCTTCAGGGGGACACTGAAGCTTTCTTT. This gives the protein CASSLQGDTEAFF.

The rearrangement links TRBV7-2 to TRBJ2-5; 8 nucleotides line up with TRBD2. The CDR3 sequence is 14 residues long. Germline V gene sequence: CDR1 SGHTA, CDR2 FQGNSA. V shed 1 base, J shed 2 bases, and the junction held 0 bases outside the gene matches. The CDR3 DNA is TGTGCCAGCAGCTTAGGACTAGCGCAAGAGACCCAGTACTTC. It specifies CASSLGLAQETQYF. The full variable domain, with the rest looked up from reference TRBV7-2 and TRBJ2-5, is GAGVSQSPSNKVTEKGKDVELRCDPISGHTALYWYRQSLGQGLEFLIYFQGNSAPDKSGLPSDRFSAERTGGSVSTLTIQRTQQEDSAVYLCASSLGLAQETQYFGPGTRLLVL.

The chain combines TRBV7-2 with TRBJ2-2, with TRBD2 matching 9 bases. The trim removed 2 bases at V and 3 bases at J, leaving 4 bases unmatched. This CDR3 comprises 16 residues. The germline V gene has CDR1 SGHTA and CDR2 FQGNSA. CDR3 sequence: CASSLTSGSYTGELFF. The CDR3 nucleotides read TGTGCCAGCAGCTTAACTAGCGGGTCTTACACCGGGGAGCTGTTTTTT.

This rearrangement joins TRBV6-5 to TRBJ2-1; 8 bases fit TRBD2. CDR1 MNHEY and CDR2 SVGAGI come from the germline V gene. The CDR3 is 15 residues long. V shed 2 bases and J 8 bases; nucleotides not matched to a gene: 8. CDR3 in DNA: TGTGCCAGCAGTTACCGGGGGGGCCTTTTGGATGAGCAGTTCTTC. This gives the protein CASSYRGGLLDEQFF.

This chain uses TRBV20-1 with TRBJ2-1, with 9 bases lining up with TRBD2. CDR3 length: 11 residues. Germline trimming cut 7 bases from V and 5 bases from J; bases unmatched to any gene: 0. Germline V CDR1 and CDR2: DFQATT, SNEGSKA (reference sequence). The CDR3 nucleotides read TGCAGTGGACTAGCGGACAATGAGCAGTTCTTC. This codes for CSGLADNEQFF.

The chain is built from TRBV30 and TRBJ2-5; unclear D gene. The CDR3 has 12 amino acids. Trimming stripped 0 bases from V and 3 bases from J, with 5 bases between. The germline gives CDR1 GTSNPN, CDR2 SVGIG (reference sequence). The chain's CDR3 is CAWSVQKETQYF. CDR3 nucleotides: TGTGCCTGGAGTGTGCAGAAAGAGACCCAGTACTTC.

This chain links TRBV30 with TRBJ2-1; D is perhaps TRBD1 (6 bases). The germline gives CDR1 GTSNPN, CDR2 SVGIG (reference sequence). The CDR3 is made up of 15 amino acids. Between the trimmed V and J ends, which lost 2 bases and 0 bases, there was a span of 11 bases. The CDR3 coding sequence is TGTGCCTGGAGTACAGGGTTTGGCTCCTACAATGAGCAGTTCTTC. As protein: CAWSTGFGSYNEQFF.

This sequence joins TRBV6-5 and TRBJ1-2; D may be TRBD1 (6 bases). Trimming pared 7 bases from V and 8 bases from J, leaving 20 bases between. Germline CDR1 MNHEY, CDR2 SVGAGI. This CDR3 is built from 14 residues. CDR3 amino acids: CASKRTGGGRGYTF. DNA for the CDR3: TGTGCCAGCAAGCGGACCGGGGGGGGCCGAGGCTACACCTTC.